Sequencing of this TCR beta chain was carried out in a study of identical twins (dated by TCRdb to 2016 to 2017). Notes on the research overall: The study deep-sequenced TCR alpha and beta repertoires from monozygotic twins, unrelated adults of various ages and cord blood to test whether fetal clonotypes persist. Replicate twin experiments were performed at different times using different library preparation protocols to rule out contamination. Broader findings and caveats from the paper: Zero-insertion analyses could be partly confounded by invariant T cells such as MAIT and iNKT, though diverse VJ usage argued against such confounding for most clonotypes. Conclusions relied on cross-sectional statistical analysis, since the same donors could not be followed over many years. Abundant cord blood beta clonotypes carried fewer insertions; young adult naive repertoires showed a weaker similar trend, while memory repertoires showed none. Out-of-frame TCR alpha sharing in monozygotic twins was systematically underestimated by recombination models, whereas sharing between unrelated individuals was in agreement with the recombination models. Compared with coincidental sharing between unrelated individuals, an excess of low generation-probability sequences was observed among out-of-frame TCR alpha sequences shared between twins. A weaker excess of twin sharing was found in beta out-of-frame sequences because the signal-to-noise ratio was lowered by fewer shared sequences.

Receptor amplification or capture employed 5' RACE. This sample was sequenced with an Illumina HiSeq 2000. Template switching added a universal primer binding site, and the final cDNA carried a unique molecular identifier that allowed TCR cDNA molecules to be counted accurately. Specific primers in the conserved constant-segment region were used to synthesize first-strand cDNA for the TCR alpha and beta chains. To control for contamination, every cDNA library carried two barcodes: a SMART-Mk sample barcode plus Illumina barcodes. Two successive PCR steps introduced TruSeq adapter sequences along with Illumina sample barcodes. The TCR alpha and beta cDNA libraries were sequenced on the Illumina HiSeq platform using custom primers. Regarding the original processing steps: MiGEC was used to process raw reads and extract unique molecular identifiers, and MiXCR was used to find CDR3 positions. For each individual, recombination models were inferred using an EM algorithm with the repgenHMM and IGoR tools. Shared clonotypes were analyzed with the tcR package in R, and sharing was normalized by the product of cloneset sizes. To study raw recombination free of thymic and clonal selection effects, out-of-frame nonproductive sequences were analyzed. In TCRdb, the public reads were trimmed at Q25 with fastp and aligned with MiXCR, with productive beta chains retained. Each CDR3 protein gets just one entry, which takes the most common genes and DNA from the rows behind it. TCRdb assigned the V and J calls; the authors' analysis was not used. The sample table shows 650,000 to 750,000 distinct CDR3 sequences, and 21% are seen once. 4.3% of the sample is taken by the ten largest.

This clonotype was seen at least ten times. The antigen it binds to is not known. Per-base quality was not reported, and no clone a single base away is much larger than it. All donors were healthy Caucasians. The twin cohort comprised three pairs of female monozygotic twins, all aged roughly 18 to 30 years. Peripheral blood mononuclear cells were the source from which RNA for the TCR libraries was isolated. The CDR3 contains 13 residues, cysteine and phenylalanine counted. The entry retains the CDR3 DNA only, 39 bases that are in frame from base 1. V and J lose 0 bases and 6 bases, and a span of 8 bases separates them. The germline V gene provides CDR1 LGHNA and CDR2 YSLEER. This same sample was also taken into another study, of T cells expressing NK-cell markers. As the second study states: Three sorted T-cell subsets (CD3+CD56+NKG2C+, CD3+CD56+NKG2C- and CD3+CD56-NKG2C+) from seven to nine donors had their TCR beta-chain repertoires profiled. Among the eight sequenced donors, seven were HCMV-seropositive and one was HCMV-seronegative. In several experiments an anti-gammadeltaTCR antibody was added to restrict sorting to alphabetaTCR-expressing T cells. In six donors, the dominant CD3+CD56+NKG2C+ clonotypes were among the top 10 CD8+ clonotypes and accounted for about 1.0-7.0% of CD8+ T cells. Those dominant clonotypes were again the most abundant among CD3+CD56-NKG2C+ cells in several donors, at 28.3-60.1%. Whether the expanded NKG2C-expressing T cell clones were specific for HCMV antigens was left unclear. The study sequenced eight donors, all healthy volunteers chosen at random: three men and five women. A commercial ELISA kit detecting HCMV-specific IgG in serum was used to determine HCMV serostatus. Bulk peripheral blood T-cell repertoires were additionally sequenced from unsorted PBMC for over five donors. MIGEC was used to demultiplex reads and group reads by UMI, and MiTCR was used to assemble and quantify clonotypes. To remove erroneous sequences, TCR cDNA sequences were retained only when supported by two or more reads. The tcR package was used for downstream repertoire analysis, and clonotypes were matched between fractions using CDR3 nucleotide sequence together with V segment. VDJmatch was used to annotate antigen specificity against VDJdb, with one amino acid substitution in CDR3 permitted.

The sequence derives from a woman between 18 and 29 years old in good health. The chain is made from TRBV4-3 and TRBJ2-5; the D segment may tentatively be TRBD1 or TRBD2, each giving 5 matched bases. The sample consisted of PBMCs. The CDR3: CASSQDWGKTQYF. In nucleotide form, the sequence is TGCGCCAGCAGCCAAGATTGGGGGAAGACCCAGTACTTC.